Presented here are 30 T cell receptor beta chains from one specimen sequenced in a study of human T cells and chemical hapten exposure (dated by TCRdb to about 2021). The sample's time point, from its label and the paper: patch test 1, 2 weeks after DPC sensitization. Sample treatment or condition, as interpreted from the label and publication: therapeutic diphenylcyclopropenone sensitization with weekly scalp DPC. Preparation of the library involved RACE. Instrument on record: NextSeq 500. TCRdb cleaned the public reads at Q25 with fastp, built clones with MiXCR and kept in-frame beta chains. For every CDR3 protein sequence, its rows merge into one entry that carries the most common genes and DNA. This sample has about 120,000 distinct CDR3 sequences in its table, and roughly an eighth of those were observed once. Of the sample, around 1.5% is held by the ten largest clones. The specimen was whole blood, collected in connection with sensitization to the hapten diphenylcyclopropenone (DPC). These receptors originate from a woman aged 50 to 60 with alopecia areata. Some clones in this sample may be carry-over from other donors' samples.

This clonotype was observed many times. V usage is TRBV3-1 and J usage is TRBJ2-5; D is unclear. Trimming pared 1 base from V and 1 base from J, leaving 10 bases between. Germline V gene data show CDR1 as LGHDT and CDR2 as YNNKEL (reference sequence). The CDR3 has 15 amino acids. The CDR3 loop reads CASSQGARVQETQYF. The CDR3 DNA reads as TGTGCCAGCAGCCAAGGGGCCCGGGTCCAAGAGACCCAGTACTTC.

This clonotype was observed at least ten times. The rearrangement joins TRBV6-6 to TRBJ2-3, with 10 bases identical to TRBD1. Germline-derived CDR1 and CDR2 are MNHNY and SVGAGI (reference sequence). The length of the CDR3 is 16 residues. The V and J ends lost 2 bases and 5 bases, in that order; junction bases with no gene match: 7. CDR3 sequence: CASSYRRQGAKDTQYF. CDR3 sequence (DNA): TGTGCCAGCAGTTACCGACGACAGGGGGCGAAAGATACGCAGTATTTT.

This chain joins TRBV7-2 and TRBJ2-1, with D possibly matching TRBD2 (6 bases). Trimming pared 0 bases from V and 4 bases from J, leaving 16 bases between. There are 17 residues in the CDR3. CDR1 and CDR2 (germline): SGHTA, FQGNSA. CDR3: CASSLAVVGLAYNEQFF. CDR3 DNA sequence: TGTGCCAGCAGCTTAGCCGTTGTCGGGCTAGCGTACAATGAGCAGTTCTTC.

The V gene is TRBV10-3, the J gene TRBJ2-7; 9 nucleotides agree with TRBD1. There are 16 residues in the CDR3. The V gene's germline CDR1 is ENHRY and CDR2 SYGVKD. V lost 3 bases, J lost 5 bases, and 11 bases stayed unmatched. In nucleotides, the CDR3 is TGTGCCATCAGTGACTTAACCGGGACAGGGCTGAACGAGCAGTACTTC. It translates to CAISDLTGTGLNEQYF.

This clonotype was observed a single time. The rearrangement links TRBV20-1 to TRBJ2-7, with 7 bases identical to TRBD2. The CDR3 contains 14 residues. CDR1 is DFQATT, CDR2 SNEGSKA, per germline (reference sequence). Trimming removed 0 bases from V and 9 bases from J; junction bases left unmatched: 11. CDR3 nucleotides: TGCAGTGCTAGAGACCCCCAGCGGGGTCTTGGGCAGTACTTC. Residues: CSARDPQRGLGQYF.

This clonotype was observed at least ten times. The chain employs TRBV9 and TRBJ2-2, with 7 bases that match TRBD1. CDR3 length: 16 residues. Germline assignment: CDR1 SGDLS and CDR2 YYNGEE. V was pared by 2 bases and J by 5 bases, with 9 bases of the junction left unmatched. CDR3 coding DNA: TGTGCCAGCAGCGTGGGCCGACAGGGCGGAACCGGGGAGCTGTTTTTT. Protein product: CASSVGRQGGTGELFF.

The chain combines TRBV29-1 with TRBJ2-5, with 11 bases aligning to TRBD2. The V gene end was trimmed by 8 bases and the J gene end by 0 bases; junction bases not matched to a gene: 5. Germline V gene data show CDR1 as SQVTM and CDR2 as ANQGSEA. This CDR3 has 14 residues. The CDR3 is CSFSGGEYQETQYF. CDR3 sequence (DNA): TGCAGCTTTAGCGGGGGGGAGTACCAAGAGACCCAGTACTTC.

In this sample, this clonotype turned up many times. The genes are TRBV3-1 and TRBJ2-7; no clear D. This CDR3 comprises 14 residues. Germline V gene data show CDR1 as LGHDT and CDR2 as YNNKEL (reference sequence). The V end was cut by 4 bases, the J end by 6 bases, with 16 bases between. The CDR3 loop reads CASSPSRPLSEQYF. CDR3 sequence (DNA): TGTGCCAGCAGCCCATCCCGACCACTCAGCGAGCAGTACTTC.

This clonotype was seen a handful of times. The CDR3 is CASSLEGRPAYF. CDR3 bases: TGTGCCAGCAGCTTAGAGGGGCGCCCAGCGTATTTT. V gene TRBV7-2 combines with J gene TRBJ2-3; weak D call: TRBD1 (5 bases). CDR1 and CDR2 (germline): SGHTA, FQGNSA. This CDR3 region has 12 residues. Trimming cost V 1 base and J 14 bases, with 13 bases left between them.

The sample holds a few counts of this clonotype. The chain uses TRBV14 and TRBJ2-5, with D perhaps TRBD2 (5 bases). With 1 base removed from V and 4 bases from J, the gap between germline ends came to 10 bases. CDR1 is SGHDN and CDR2 is FVKESK in the germline V gene. The CDR3 is made up of 14 amino acids. Here the CDR3 reads CASSQGGFSETQYF. The DNA for the CDR3 is TGTGCCAGCAGCCAAGGCGGGTTTTCAGAGACCCAGTACTTC. The whole variable domain, remainder taken from reference TRBV14 and TRBJ2-5, is EAGVTQFPSHSVIEKGQTVTLRCDPISGHDNLYWYRRVMGKEIKFLLHFVKESKQDESGMPNNRFLAERTGGTYSTLKVQPAELEDSGVYFCASSQGGFSETQYFGPGTRLLVL.

The rearrangement joins TRBV20-1 to TRBJ1-1; the D is unclear. This CDR3 has 11 amino acids. The germline CDR1 and CDR2 sequences are DFQATT and SNEGSKA (reference sequence). The V and J ends lost 4 bases and 1 base respectively, with 4 bases between them. DNA of the CDR3: TGCAGTGCTACACCGAACACTGAAGCTTTCTTT. Encoded protein: CSATPNTEAFF.

This clonotype was observed a few times. The chain carries TRBV19 and TRBJ1-2, with unresolved D. Between the trimmed V and J ends, which lost 0 bases and 8 bases, there was a span of 10 bases. The CDR3 length is 13 residues. Germline CDR1 reads LNHDA; CDR2 reads SQIVND (reference sequence). The CDR3 spells CASSIEGKRGYTF. CDR3 coding DNA: TGTGCCAGTAGTATAGAAGGGAAACGGGGCTACACCTTC.

This clonotype was seen only a few times. The chain uses TRBV29-1 and TRBJ1-2; D is unclear. The CDR3 is 14 amino acids. Trimming left V 6 bases short and J 8 bases short, with 22 bases between. The germline V gene encodes CDR1 SQVTM and CDR2 ANQGSEA. DNA of the CDR3: TGCAGCGTCGCTGCCGAAGCCCAACTGGGGGGCTACACCTTC. Amino acids: CSVAAEAQLGGYTF.

CDR3 sequence: CASLGPDSTDTQYF. The CDR3 nucleotides read TGTGCCAGCCTTGGGCCCGACAGCACAGATACGCAGTATTTT. The rearrangement joins TRBV12-3 or TRBV12-4 to TRBJ2-3; D remains unclear. Trimming removed 8 bases at V and 0 bases at J, with 12 bases between. The CDR3 extends over 14 amino acids.

This clonotype was picked up many times. The genes are TRBV7-7 and TRBJ2-3, with D maybe TRBD2 (5 bases). V lost 3 bases to trimming and J lost 2 bases, with 15 bases between them. Germline values: CDR1 SSHAT, CDR2 FNYEAQ (reference sequence). The CDR3 contains 16 residues. This CDR3 is CASSLGAAGLTDTQYF. DNA for the CDR3: TGTGCCAGCAGCTTGGGAGCGGCGGGTCTCACAGATACGCAGTATTTT.

This clonotype showed up many times. The CDR3 loop reads CASSSDRAEQYF. As DNA, the CDR3 is TGTGCCAGCAGTTCGGACAGAGCCGAGCAGTACTTC. This sequence joins TRBV12-3 or TRBV12-4 and TRBJ2-7; possible D gene TRBD1, 6 bases. The V and J ends lost 4 bases and 6 bases respectively, with 10 bases between them. CDR3 size: 12 residues.

The chain couples TRBV20-1 to TRBJ2-4; no clear D. Deletions cut 4 bases from V and 0 bases from J, with 13 bases between. Germline CDR1 DFQATT, CDR2 SNEGSKA (reference sequence). The CDR3 is made up of 15 amino acids. The CDR3 region has the DNA TGCAGTGCTACGGCCCACCATTTAGCCAAAAACATTCAGTACTTC. This translates into CSATAHHLAKNIQYF.

Many counts were recorded for this clonotype. DNA for the CDR3: TGTGCCAGTACCAAGAGGCTCTCTGGGGCCAACGTCCTGACTTTC. Amino acids: CASTKRLSGANVLTF. The chain carries TRBV28 and TRBJ2-6; D is uncertain. Germline-derived CDR1 and CDR2 are MDHEN and SYDVKM. V gave up 9 bases and J gave up 0 bases, with 12 bases separating them. This CDR3 is built from 15 residues.

This clonotype was found many times. The chain links TRBV18 to TRBJ2-7; possibly TRBD2 for D (5 bases). The V gene lost 5 bases and the J gene lost 3 bases, with 11 bases spanning the gap. The CDR3 loop spans 13 amino acids. Looked up from germline, CDR1 is KGHSH and CDR2 is LQKENI. The CDR3 sequence is CASSRGKIYEQYF. The CDR3, as DNA: TGTGCCAGCTCAAGAGGGAAAATCTACGAGCAGTACTTC.

In its sample, this clonotype was seen a few times. The rearrangement links TRBV2 to TRBJ2-1, with 10 bases matching TRBD2. Unmatched junction bases numbered 14, after V lost 6 bases and J lost 0 bases. The V gene's germline CDR1 is SNHLY and CDR2 FYNNEI. This CDR3 comprises 19 residues. CDR3: CASSEGLAGVIRSYNEQFF. Written as DNA, the CDR3 is TGTGCCAGCAGCGAGGGGCTAGCGGGAGTGATCCGCTCCTACAATGAGCAGTTCTTC.

In the case of this clonotype: This may arise from a read error, as a much more abundant clone is one base away. The chain links TRBV10-1 to TRBJ2-3, with 7 bases that match TRBD2. Germline CDR1 reads WNHNN; CDR2 reads SYGVQD (reference sequence). CDR3 size: 14 residues. CDR3 DNA: TGCCCCAGCGCTAGCGGCTATAGCACAGATACGCAGTATTTT. Its translation is CPSASGYSTDTQYF.

This clonotype was found many times. The chain combines TRBV29-1 with TRBJ1-1, with unresolved D. Deletions cut 2 bases from V and 2 bases from J, with 9 bases between. The CDR3 extends over 13 amino acids. From germline, CDR1 is SQVTM and CDR2 ANQGSEA. The CDR3 sequence is CSVERGPNTEAFF. In nucleotides, the CDR3 is TGCAGCGTTGAAAGAGGGCCCAACACTGAAGCTTTCTTT. The full variable domain, its missing parts supplied by reference TRBV29-1 and TRBJ1-1, is SAVISQKPSRDICQRGTSLTIQCQVDSQVTMMFWYRQQPGQSLTLIATANQGSEATYESGFVIDKFPISRPNLTFSTLTVSNMSPEDSSIYLCSVERGPNTEAFFGQGTRLTVV.

The gene calls are TRBV11-1 and TRBJ2-2; D is uncertain. Per the germline V gene, CDR1 is SGHAT and CDR2 is FQDESV (reference sequence). The CDR3 is made up of 13 amino acids. V lost 4 bases and J lost 4, with 7 bases in between. CDR3 nucleotide sequence: TGTGCCAGCAGCTCACGGTCCACCGGGGAGCTGTTTTTT. Residues: CASSSRSTGELFF.

Many counts were recorded for this clonotype. V usage is TRBV29-1 and J usage is TRBJ2-6; D remains unclear. The germline V gene has CDR1 SQVTM and CDR2 ANQGSEA. V gave up 7 bases and J gave up 0 bases, with 10 bases separating them. This CDR3 comprises 14 residues. CDR3 coding DNA: TGCAGCGCCGAACTCAGCTCTGGGGCCAACGTCCTGACTTTC. Encoded protein: CSAELSSGANVLTF.

The count of this clonotype is one. The rearrangement links TRBV18 to TRBJ1-1; no clear D. The CDR3 extends over 13 amino acids. Per germline, CDR1 KGHSH and CDR2 LQKENI. Trimming left V 2 bases short and J 0 bases short, with 4 bases between. In DNA form, the CDR3 reads TGTGCCAGCTCACCATCTGTGAACACTGAAGCTTTCTTT. This codes for CASSPSVNTEAFF. Based on the CDR3 plus reference TRBV18 and TRBJ1-1, the full variable domain is NAGVMQNPRHLVRRRGQEARLRCSPMKGHSHVYWYRQLPEEGLKFMVYLQKENIIDESGMPKERFSAEFPKEGPSILRIQQVVRGDSAAYFCASSPSVNTEAFFGQGTRLTVV.

This clonotype was recorded a few times. V and J are TRBV12-3 or TRBV12-4 and TRBJ1-4; no clear D. This CDR3 comprises 17 residues. The V and J ends lost 6 bases and 0 bases respectively, with 17 bases between them. The CDR3 loop is CASSPYMGIPTNEKLFF. CDR3 nucleotides: TGTGCCAGCAGCCCGTACATGGGGATTCCAACTAATGAAAAACTGTTTTTT.

This clonotype was observed a few times. The chain combines TRBV7-9 with TRBJ2-7, with a weak D call TRBD2 (6 bases). The CDR3 runs 15 residues. Germline values: CDR1 SEHNR, CDR2 FQNEAQ (reference sequence). Trimming took 8 bases from V and 2 from J, leaving 19 bases between them. The CDR3 sequence: CASRGGPQGTYEQYF. The CDR3 DNA sequence: TGTGCCAGCCGGGGAGGTCCCCAAGGGACCTACGAGCAGTACTTC.

The V call is TRBV29-1, the J call TRBJ2-7; no clear D gene. This CDR3 region has 12 residues. V lost 7 bases, J lost 4 bases, and 14 bases lay in between. Germline V CDR1 and CDR2: SQVTM, ANQGSEA. CDR3 DNA sequence: TGCAGCGCTAAAGGACCAATTTACGAGCAGTACTTC. Protein product: CSAKGPIYEQYF.

This clonotype was found a few times. The V call is TRBV13, the J call TRBJ2-7; D is possibly TRBD1 (6 bases). The germline CDR1 and CDR2 sequences are PRHDT and FYEKMQ (reference sequence). CDR3 length equals 13 residues. With 5 bases removed from V and 3 bases from J, the gap between germline ends came to 11 bases. The CDR3 loop reads CASSPSRGYEQYF. The CDR3 DNA reads TGTGCCAGCAGCCCTTCCAGGGGCTACGAGCAGTACTTC.

V gene TRBV15 combines with J gene TRBJ1-6; 8 bases align to TRBD1. Germline V gene data show CDR1 as LNHNV and CDR2 as YYDKDF (reference sequence). The junction had 5 bases not matched to a gene; V was cut back by 0 bases and J by 7 bases. This CDR3 is 16 amino acids long. The CDR3 DNA is TGTGCCACCAGCAGAGACAGGGGGCAAGTCAATTCACCCCTCCACTTT. Amino acid sequence: CATSRDRGQVNSPLHF.